Listed below are T cell receptor beta chains from one sample, sequenced in a study of T cell repertoires in cytomegalovirus infection. TCRdb used MiXCR to reprocess the reads, holding one entry per CDR3 protein. In the table there are roughly 300,000 distinct CDR3 sequences, under 30% of which are singletons. The material sequenced was PBMCs. These receptors came from a human donor in good health (CMV status not recorded). Some clones in this sample may be carry-over from other donors' samples. Both conserved end residues are part of each CDR3. A D gene is named only where the DNA matches it firmly. Part of the rows lack a size; the others show once, few, many or a class for expanded clones.

clone size: many
D gene: TRBD2
V gene: TRBV10-3
J gene: TRBJ2-3
CDR3 DNA: TGTGCCATCAGTGATGTAGCGGGAGCTAGCACAGATACGCAGTATTTT
CDR3 protein: CAISDVAGASTDTQYF

clone size: many
D gene: -
V gene: TRBV7-8
J gene: TRBJ2-2
CDR3 DNA: TGTGCCAGCAGCCACTTAGGGGACGGGTCGGAAACCAACACCGGGGAGCTGTTTTTT
CDR3 protein: CASSHLGDGSETNTGELFF

clone size: many
D gene: -
V gene: TRBV18
J gene: TRBJ2-3
CDR3 DNA: TGTGCCAGCTCACCACCATCCGGGGGTCTAACAGATACGCAGTATTTT
CDR3 protein: CASSPPSGGLTDTQYF

clone size: many
D gene: TRBD1
V gene: TRBV19
J gene: TRBJ2-1
CDR3 DNA: TGTGCCAGTAGTCCGGCCGGGACAGGGGTGGGTGAGCAGTTCTTC
CDR3 protein: CASSPAGTGVGEQFF

clone size: many
D gene: -
V gene: TRBV6-2/TRBV6-3
J gene: TRBJ2-3
CDR3 DNA: TGTGCCAGCAGTTATTTCGCAGATACGCAGTATTTT
CDR3 protein: CASSYFADTQYF

clone size: -
D gene: TRBD1
V gene: TRBV7-2
J gene: TRBJ1-5
CDR3 DNA: TGTGCCAGCAGCCCGGACAGGAACAATCAGCCCCAGCATTTT
CDR3 protein: CASSPDRNNQPQHF

clone size: many
D gene: -
V gene: TRBV7-2
J gene: TRBJ2-6
CDR3 DNA: TGTGCCAGCAGCCTTCGGCCCCCGTTGGGAACCTCTGGGGCCAACGTCCTGACTTTC
CDR3 protein: CASSLRPPLGTSGANVLTF

clone size: -
D gene: -
V gene: TRBV20-1
J gene: TRBJ2-3
CDR3 DNA: TGCAGACCCTCCCGACGGGGGCAATGGTCAGATACGCAGTATTTT
CDR3 protein: CRPSRRGQWSDTQYF

clone size: -
D gene: TRBD2
V gene: TRBV4-3
J gene: TRBJ2-1
CDR3 DNA: TGCGCCAGCAGGCACACTAGCGGGAGTAAGGATGAGCAGTTCTTC
CDR3 protein: CASRHTSGSKDEQFF

clone size: few
D gene: -
V gene: TRBV25-1
J gene: TRBJ2-2
CDR3 DNA: TGTGCCAGCAGTGATCAGTGGGGCAGTGGGGAGCTGTTTTTT
CDR3 protein: CASSDQWGSGELFF

clone size: -
D gene: TRBD1
V gene: TRBV28
J gene: TRBJ1-2
CDR3 DNA: TGTGCCAGCACCCTGGTAGGGGGCGGCTATGGCTACACCTTC
CDR3 protein: CASTLVGGGYGYTF

clone size: -
D gene: -
V gene: TRBV7-2
J gene: TRBJ2-3
CDR3 DNA: TGTGCCAGCAGCTTACCAGGGACACCCAGCACAGATACGCAGTATTTT
CDR3 protein: CASSLPGTPSTDTQYF

clone size: few
D gene: -
V gene: TRBV28
J gene: TRBJ2-3
CDR3 DNA: TGTGCCAGCGGATTAGCGGCCCATGGAGATACGCAGTATTTT
CDR3 protein: CASGLAAHGDTQYF

clone size: -
D gene: TRBD2
V gene: TRBV11-2
J gene: TRBJ2-1
CDR3 DNA: TGTGCCAGCAGCTTAGTCTCGGGAGCGGGAGGGCCCAATGAGCAGTTCTTC
CDR3 protein: CASSLVSGAGGPNEQFF

clone size: few
D gene: -
V gene: TRBV11-2
J gene: TRBJ2-2
CDR3 DNA: TGTGCCAGCAGCTTCGGAGACGCCGGGGAGCTGTTTTTT
CDR3 protein: CASSFGDAGELFF

clone size: few
D gene: TRBD2
V gene: TRBV20-1
J gene: TRBJ2-5
CDR3 DNA: TGCAGTGCTGAACCACTAGCGGGGCAAGAGACCCAGTACTTC
CDR3 protein: CSAEPLAGQETQYF

clone size: many
D gene: -
V gene: TRBV7-2
J gene: TRBJ2-1
CDR3 DNA: TGTGCCAGCAGCTTAGCCGCACAGACACACAATGAGCAGTTCTTC
CDR3 protein: CASSLAAQTHNEQFF

clone size: -
D gene: TRBD1
V gene: TRBV6-5
J gene: TRBJ1-6
CDR3 DNA: TGTGCCAGCCTGGGACAGAGGAATTCACCCCTCCACTTT
CDR3 protein: CASLGQRNSPLHF

clone size: few
D gene: TRBD2
V gene: TRBV20-1
J gene: TRBJ2-7
CDR3 DNA: TGCAGTGCTAGCTCACCTACTAGCGACTCCTACGAGCAGTACTTC
CDR3 protein: CSASSPTSDSYEQYF

clone size: -
D gene: -
V gene: TRBV6-6
J gene: TRBJ2-7
CDR3 DNA: TGTGCCAGCAGTTACACAGGGACCCTAGGGGAGCAGTACTTC
CDR3 protein: CASSYTGTLGEQYF

clone size: few
D gene: -
V gene: TRBV7-2
J gene: TRBJ2-5
CDR3 DNA: TGTGCCAGCAGCAAAAGGGGGTTCCAAGAGACCCAGTACTTC
CDR3 protein: CASSKRGFQETQYF

clone size: -
D gene: -
V gene: TRBV29-1
J gene: TRBJ2-7
CDR3 DNA: TGCAGCGTTGAAGGCGGGAAGGGGGCGCGGAACGAGCAGTACTTC
CDR3 protein: CSVEGGKGARNEQYF

clone size: -
D gene: -
V gene: TRBV9
J gene: TRBJ1-6
CDR3 DNA: TGTGCCAGCAGCGTGGGGGGTAATTCACCCCTCCACTTT
CDR3 protein: CASSVGGNSPLHF

clone size: few
D gene: TRBD1
V gene: TRBV18
J gene: TRBJ2-7
CDR3 DNA: TGTGCCAGCTCACCTGCACAGGGGCTCTACGAGCAGTACTTC
CDR3 protein: CASSPAQGLYEQYF

clone size: -
D gene: -
V gene: TRBV25-1
J gene: TRBJ2-5
CDR3 DNA: TGTGCCAGCAGCGAAGGGCTTACTAGAACGGAGACCCAGTACTTC
CDR3 protein: CASSEGLTRTETQYF

clone size: -
D gene: -
V gene: TRBV6-1
J gene: TRBJ1-3
CDR3 DNA: TGTGCCAGCGGGAGGAGGGAAAACTCTGGAAACACCATATATTTT
CDR3 protein: CASGRRENSGNTIYF

clone size: many
D gene: -
V gene: TRBV6-1
J gene: TRBJ2-1
CDR3 DNA: TGTGCCGTCTGGGATACTTACAATGAGCAGTTCTTC
CDR3 protein: CAVWDTYNEQFF

clone size: few
D gene: -
V gene: TRBV7-6
J gene: TRBJ1-5
CDR3 DNA: TGTGCCAGCAGAAGGGGAACGGATAGCAATCAGCCCCAGCATTTT
CDR3 protein: CASRRGTDSNQPQHF

clone size: -
D gene: -
V gene: TRBV6-5
J gene: TRBJ2-7
CDR3 DNA: TGTGCCAGCACGTGGCGATCCGAGCAGTACTTC
CDR3 protein: CASTWRSEQYF

clone size: many
D gene: -
V gene: TRBV7-9
J gene: TRBJ1-1
CDR3 DNA: TGTGCCAGCAGCTTAGGGCAGGCCGCGCACACTGAAGCTTTCTTT
CDR3 protein: CASSLGQAAHTEAFF

clone size: many
D gene: TRBD1
V gene: TRBV2
J gene: TRBJ1-1
CDR3 DNA: TGTGCCAGCAGGGAAGACAGGGGGCTCACTGAAGCTTTCTTT
CDR3 protein: CASREDRGLTEAFF

clone size: -
D gene: TRBD1
V gene: TRBV19
J gene: TRBJ1-5
CDR3 DNA: TGTGCCACCTCTCGGGGACAGGGGGCGGAAAGCAATCAGCCCCAGCATTTT
CDR3 protein: CATSRGQGAESNQPQHF